Below are 15 T cell receptor beta chains sequenced from a single sample in a study of blood T cell repertoires in COVID-19. Some clones are missing from TCRdb's copy, which holds only in-frame ones; the method was immunoSEQ multiplex PCR. Of 250,000 to 350,000 clones listed, 88% were seen once; the top ten hold about 11%. Material for sequencing was peripheral blood. Receptor source: a woman aged 25 to 39 with COVID-19, enrolled during active disease.

This chain uses TRBV10-2 with TRBJ1-5; 9 nucleotides match TRBD1. V lost 6 bases to trimming and J lost 1 base; unmatched junction nucleotides: 1. This CDR3 region has 14 residues. The germline CDR1 and CDR2 sequences are WSHSY and SAAADI. The CDR3 DNA reads TGCGCCAGCAGGGACAGGGGAAGCAATCAGCCCCAGCATTTT. As protein: CASRDRGSNQPQHF.

This clone showed up just once. This chain uses TRBV7-2 with TRBJ2-3, with D perhaps TRBD2 (5 bases). Deletions cut 4 bases from V and 2 bases from J, with 7 bases between. The germline gives CDR1 SGHTA, CDR2 FQGNSA. This CDR3 has 13 residues. The chain's CDR3 is CASSYGDTDTQYF. Here the CDR3 DNA reads TGTGCCAGCAGCTACGGGGACACAGATACGCAGTATTTT.

The V call is TRBV2, the J call TRBJ1-6, with 8 bases fitting TRBD1. Germline trimming cut 6 bases from V and 5 bases from J; bases unmatched to any gene: 9. The CDR3 covers 16 residues. Looked up from germline, CDR1 is SNHLY and CDR2 is FYNNEI. This CDR3 reads CASRPTGGGNNSPLHF. Written as DNA, the CDR3 is TGTGCCAGCAGACCTACAGGGGGAGGAAATAATTCACCCCTCCACTTT.

This chain uses TRBV4-1 with TRBJ1-6; 9 nucleotides match TRBD1. Germline trimming cut 4 bases from V and 4 bases from J; bases unmatched to any gene: 2. Germline assignment: CDR1 MGHRA and CDR2 YSYEKL. CDR3 length equals 15 residues. CDR3 bases: TGCGCCAGCAGCCGGACAGGGGATTATAATTCACCCCTCCACTTT. This gives the protein CASSRTGDYNSPLHF.

The rearrangement uses TRBV11-2 and TRBJ1-5, with 7 bases lining up with TRBD1. Losses at the gene ends were 5 bases for V and 7 bases for J; bases not matched to a gene: 8. The germline V gene has CDR1 SGHAT and CDR2 FQNNGV. This CDR3 spans 14 amino acids. The CDR3 region is CASSIDRAGQPQHF. DNA of the CDR3: TGTGCCAGCAGCATCGACAGGGCGGGACAGCCCCAGCATTTT.

This clone was detected once. The chain carries TRBV6-5 and TRBJ1-4, with D possibly being TRBD1 (5 bases). This CDR3 is 15 amino acids long. Between the trimmed V and J ends, which lost 4 bases and 4 bases, there was a span of 13 bases. Germline V gives CDR1 MNHEY, CDR2 SVGAGI. This CDR3 is CASSSTRGFNEKLFF. The CDR3 nucleotides are TGTGCCAGCAGTTCTACGCGGGGCTTTAATGAAAAACTGTTTTTT.

Notes on this clone: Other DNA sequences in the same sample also yield this CDR3. The chain is built from TRBV5-1 and TRBJ2-5, with 7 bases lining up with TRBD1. Germline-derived CDR1 and CDR2 are SGHRS and YFSETQ. V dropped 0 bases and J dropped 5; count of bases not matched to a gene: 1. The CDR3 consists of 13 residues. This CDR3 reads CASSLDRGETQYF. Written as DNA, the CDR3 is TGCGCCAGCAGCTTGGACAGGGGTGAGACCCAGTACTTC. The variable domain in full, completed from reference TRBV5-1 and TRBJ2-5, reads KAGVTQTPRYLIKTRGQQVTLSCSPISGHRSVSWYQQTPGQGLQFLFEYFSETQRNKGNFPGRFSGRQFSNSRSEMNVSTLELGDSALYLCASSLDRGETQYFGPGTRLLVL.

This sequence joins TRBV7-3 and TRBJ1-2, with 9 bases identical to TRBD1. The CDR3 runs to 14 residues. Germline CDR1 is SGHTA and CDR2 is FQGTGA. V was pared by 5 bases and J by 8 bases, with 9 bases of the junction left unmatched. In DNA form, the CDR3 reads TGTGCCAGCAGCCAGGGACAGGGAAGGATGGGCTACACCTTC. Translated, it gives CASSQGQGRMGYTF.

The V gene is TRBV4-1, the J gene TRBJ2-2, with TRBD2 matching over 11 bases. The CDR3 is 18 residues long. J was trimmed by 4 bases and V by 0 bases; bases with no gene match: 7. Per the germline V gene, CDR1 is MGHRA and CDR2 is YSYEKL. CDR3 coding DNA: TGCGCCAGCAGCCAAGATGGAGGACTAGCGGGCCCCACCGGGGAGCTGTTTTTT. The encoded protein is CASSQDGGLAGPTGELFF.

This chain joins TRBV12-5 and TRBJ1-1, with TRBD1 as a possible D gene (6 bases). Trimming shortened V by 1 base and J by 5 bases, and 14 bases separated the two germline ends. Germline assignment: CDR1 LGHNT and CDR2 FRNRAP. The CDR3 covers 15 residues. This CDR3 reads CASGLESGGRTEAFF. CDR3 bases: TGTGCTAGTGGTTTGGAATCGGGGGGGCGGACTGAAGCTTTCTTT.

V usage is TRBV7-3 and J usage is TRBJ1-2; 11 nucleotides line up with TRBD1. Germline CDR1 SGHTA, CDR2 FQGTGA. The CDR3 covers 14 residues. J lost 7 bases, V lost 3 bases, and 4 bases had no gene match. CDR3 sequence (DNA): TGTGCCAGCAGCTTGGACAGGGGGCTCGGTGGCTACACCTTC. Amino acid sequence: CASSLDRGLGGYTF.

The chain uses TRBV7-2 and TRBJ1-1; possible D gene TRBD1, 6 bases. With 3 bases removed from V and 4 bases from J, the gap between germline ends came to 15 bases. Germline V lookup: CDR1 SGHTA, CDR2 FQGNSA. The CDR3 extends over 15 amino acids. The CDR3 reads CASSFETGRGTEAFF. CDR3 nucleotides: TGTGCCAGCAGCTTCGAGACAGGACGGGGCACTGAAGCTTTCTTT.

The V call is TRBV13, the J call TRBJ2-3; 7 bases are a match to TRBD2. V shed 1 base, J shed 2 bases, and the junction held 3 bases outside the gene matches. Germline assignment: CDR1 PRHDT and CDR2 FYEKMQ (reference sequence). This CDR3 comprises 15 residues. CDR3 nucleotide sequence: TGTGCCAGCAGCTTAGACCTAGCGGCCACAGATACGCAGTATTTT. This gives the protein CASSLDLAATDTQYF.

The J gene is TRBJ1-4, the V gene TRBV30; 10 positions match TRBD1. The junction had 2 bases not matched to a gene; V was cut back by 1 base and J by 6 bases. Germline CDR1 and CDR2: GTSNPN and SVGIG (reference sequence). The CDR3 spans 14 residues. CDR3 bases: TGTGCCTGGAGTGGACAGGGGGCGCATGAAAAACTGTTTTTT. This sequence encodes CAWSGQGAHEKLFF.

This rearrangement joins TRBV7-2 to TRBJ2-1; 16 bases agree with TRBD2. The V gene end was trimmed by 5 bases and the J gene end by 9 bases; junction bases not matched to a gene: 4. The CDR3 has 15 residues. Germline V gene lookup returns CDR1 SGHTA and CDR2 FQGNSA. The CDR3 loop is CASSGTSGRAGEQFF. CDR3 coding DNA: TGTGCCAGCAGCGGGACTAGCGGGAGGGCCGGTGAGCAGTTCTTC. Looking up the rest from reference TRBV7-2 and TRBJ2-1 gives the full variable domain: GAGVSQSPSNKVTEKGKDVELRCDPISGHTALYWYRQSLGQGLEFLIYFQGNSAPDKSGLPSDRFSAERTGGSVSTLTIQRTQQEDSAVYLCASSGTSGRAGEQFFGPGTRLTVL.